This T cell receptor (beta chain) was documented in a study of radiotherapy plus CTLA-4 blockade in lung cancer (dated by TCRdb to between 2018 and 2020). With regard to the full study: Objective responses occurred in 18% of enrolled patients, and 30% to 35% achieved disease control. What the work shows at the level of the full study, not this receptor alone: TCR clones derived from tumors expanded in peripheral blood after treatment with radiotherapy and ipilimumab. The strongest predictors of response, as reported, were early dynamic changes in blood T cell clones along with a rise in serum interferon-beta after radiation.

Receptors were amplified or captured by the immunoSEQ multiplex PCR assay. Drawn from immuneACCESS, this table holds only the in-frame rearrangements with V and J called that TCRdb kept. Clones are partly lost; checked studies trace under half to an unresolved V gene and leave the rest unexplained. This sample holds 50,000 to 60,000 clones; about 80% were observed only once. 5% to 7.5% of the sample goes to the ten largest clones. Notes on this clone: This clone's antigen is unknown. Within one base of it there is no much larger clone, and no base qualities were kept.

For this chain, trimming is 6 bases at the V end and 7 bases at the J end, and the number of junction bases without a gene match is 12. CDR1 and CDR2 were assigned from the germline V gene as SGHTA and FQGNSA. The CDR3 measures 14 amino acids from cysteine to phenylalanine. Solely the CDR3 DNA is kept, with 42 bases framed from the first base. The study tested focal radiation therapy combined with CTLA-4 blockade (ipilimumab) in patients with chemo-refractory metastatic non-small-cell lung cancer. Sequencing used peripheral blood, obtained from a patient treated with radiotherapy plus ipilimumab. Recombination linked TRBV7-2 to TRBJ2-7, and 7 junction bases match TRBD1. This sequence originates from a human donor with non-small cell lung cancer whose response to radiotherapy plus ipilimumab could not be evaluated. The nucleotides are TGTGCCAGCAGGATTGAGACAGGGATAGGGGAGCAGTACTTC. Its protein reads: CASRIETGIGEQYF.